What follows are 23 T cell receptor beta chains derived from one specimen sequenced in a study of OX40 agonist ivuxolimab in advanced cancers. Generated by immunoSEQ multiplex PCR, the TCRdb table keeps only in-frame clones and is missing some. This sample yields tens of thousands of clones, of which about four fifths are seen a single time; less than 4% belongs to the top ten. This sample comprised CD4+ or CD8+ T cells sorted from blood, obtained in a trial of the OX40 agonist ivuxolimab. All receptors derive from an adult with an advanced solid tumor such as melanoma, head and neck, liver or kidney cancer.

CDR3 sequence (DNA): TGTGCCATCAGTGAGTCAGGGGCAGGGAACACCGGGGAGCTGTTTTTT. Residues: CAISESGAGNTGELFF. The chain joins TRBV10-3 to TRBJ2-2, with a tentative D call TRBD1 (5 bases). CDR1 is ENHRY and CDR2 is SYGVKD in the germline V gene. There are 16 residues in the CDR3. V was trimmed by 0 bases and J by 1 base, leaving 9 bases between them.

The chain joins TRBV19 to TRBJ1-5; D is uncertain. This CDR3 region has 16 residues. Germline CDR1 reads LNHDA; CDR2 reads SQIVND (reference sequence). V lost 1 base to trimming and J lost 5 bases, with 15 bases between them. As DNA, the CDR3 is TGTGCCAGTAGTATAGGCGGTAACCGGCGGGATCAGCCCCAGCATTTT. Its protein product is CASSIGGNRRDQPQHF.

Only one count was recorded for this clone. V usage is TRBV7-9 and J usage is TRBJ2-1; D is undetermined. The germline V and J ends were trimmed by 5 bases and 7 bases, with 15 bases remaining between them. The CDR3 has 14 amino acids. The germline gives CDR1 SEHNR, CDR2 FQNEAQ (reference sequence). For the CDR3, the DNA is TGTGCCAGCAGCCCCGGACGGAAACGGAATGAGCAGTTCTTC. Protein product: CASSPGRKRNEQFF.

About this clone itself: One end of the junction fails to match germline, which may point to a read error. Other DNA sequences from this sample encode an identical CDR3 as well. CDR3 DNA: TGCGCCAGCAGCCAACTTGGGGGGAACACTGAAGCTTTTTTT. Translated: CASSQLGGNTEAFF. The V and J genes are TRBV4-3 and TRBJ1-1, with TRBD1 as a possible D gene (5 bases). Germline V CDR1 and CDR2: LGHNA, YSLEER. The CDR3 has 14 residues.

The CDR3 sequence: CATSRGRDRGVLGVYNEQFF. Written as DNA, the CDR3 is TGTGCCACCAGCAGAGGAAGAGACAGGGGGGTTTTAGGGGTCTACAATGAGCAGTTCTTC. The V and J genes are TRBV15 and TRBJ2-1; the match to TRBD1 covers 9 bases. CDR3 length: 20 residues. The V gene's germline CDR1 is LNHNV and CDR2 YYDKDF (reference sequence). V lost 1 base, J lost 3 bases, and 16 bases stayed unmatched.

This clone was seen a handful of times. V gene TRBV7-8 combines with J gene TRBJ1-4; D unresolved. CDR3 length equals 15 residues. Germline V gene sequence: CDR1 SGHVS, CDR2 FQNEAQ. The V and J ends lost 6 bases and 9 bases respectively, with 20 bases between them. CDR3 in DNA: TGTGCCAGCAGTCCCTCGGGCAGTCCGGGGAAAAAACTGTTTTTT. Translation gives CASSPSGSPGKKLFF.

V and J are TRBV7-8 and TRBJ2-7, with D possibly matching TRBD1 (6 bases). V was cut by 1 base and J by 2 bases, with 12 bases left in between. Germline V gene sequence: CDR1 SGHVS, CDR2 FQNEAQ. The CDR3 contains 15 residues. The CDR3 bases are TGTGCCAGCAGCTTAGTTTCAGGGGCCCCCTACGAGCAGTACTTC. Its translation is CASSLVSGAPYEQYF.

The genes are TRBV7-2 and TRBJ2-5, with TRBD1 matching over 7 bases. Germline assignment: CDR1 SGHTA and CDR2 FQGNSA. V dropped 1 base and J dropped 4; count of bases not matched to a gene: 9. The CDR3 has 16 amino acids. The CDR3 DNA reads as TGTGCCAGCAGCTTAGACGGGACAAACAGGGGAGAGACCCAGTACTTC. The encoded protein is CASSLDGTNRGETQYF. The full variable domain, rest sourced from reference TRBV7-2 and TRBJ2-5, is GAGVSQSPSNKVTEKGKDVELRCDPISGHTALYWYRQSLGQGLEFLIYFQGNSAPDKSGLPSDRFSAERTGGSVSTLTIQRTQQEDSAVYLCASSLDGTNRGETQYFGPGTRLLVL.

The chain joins TRBV7-8 to TRBJ1-2; D uncertain. The V and J ends lost 2 bases and 10 bases respectively, with 14 bases between them. This CDR3 spans 13 amino acids. Germline V gene lookup returns CDR1 SGHVS and CDR2 FQNEAQ. CDR3 loop: CASSLSSPANYTF. The CDR3 coding sequence is TGTGCCAGCAGCTTAAGCTCCCCCGCCAACTACACCTTC.

Comment on this clone: Relative to the germline gene, one junction end is altered; a read error may explain this. This chain joins TRBV5-6 and TRBJ1-6; D is unclear. This CDR3 contains 13 residues. Germline CDR1 reads SGHDT; CDR2 reads YYEEEE. CDR3 loop: CASSMQRNLPLHF. CDR3 bases: TGTGCCAGCAGCATGCAGAGGAATTTACCCCTCCACTTT. Full variable domain (remainder filled in from reference TRBV5-6 and TRBJ1-6): DAGVTQSPTHLIKTRGQQVTLRCSPKSGHDTVSWYQQALGQGPQFIFQYYEEEERQRGNFPDRFSGHQFPNYSSELNVNALLLGDSALYLCASSMQRNLPLHFGNGTRLTVT.

This rearrangement joins TRBV6-1 to TRBJ1-4; a possible D gene is TRBD1 (6 bases). The CDR3 sequence is 14 residues long. CDR1 and CDR2 (germline): MNHNS, SASEGT. The V gene lost 6 bases and the J gene lost 3 bases, with 11 bases spanning the gap. The CDR3 protein is CASRTGFANEKLFF. CDR3 nucleotide sequence: TGTGCCAGCAGGACAGGATTCGCTAATGAAAAACTGTTTTTT.

The rearrangement joins TRBV18 to TRBJ1-5, with D possibly TRBD1 on 6 matching bases. The CDR3 covers 14 residues. The germline V gene has CDR1 KGHSH and CDR2 LQKENI. V was pared by 3 bases and J by 2 bases, with 8 bases between. The CDR3 DNA sequence: TGTGCCAGCTCACCCAGGACAGGCAATCAGCCCCAGCATTTT. Its translation: CASSPRTGNQPQHF.

The genes are TRBV19 and TRBJ2-7, with 10 positions matching TRBD1. The germline V gene encodes CDR1 LNHDA and CDR2 SQIVND (reference sequence). J was trimmed by 5 bases and V by 5 bases; bases with no gene match: 6. This CDR3 comprises 14 residues. The CDR3 DNA follows: TGTGCCAGTAGTCGCCGGGACAGGGGAAACGAGCAGTACTTC. Encoded protein: CASSRRDRGNEQYF.

In its sample, this clone was seen a few times. The gene calls are TRBV5-6 and TRBJ1-5, with TRBD1 matching over 9 bases. Losses at the gene ends were 4 bases for V and 7 bases for J; bases not matched to a gene: 15. This CDR3 contains 17 residues. Germline values: CDR1 SGHDT, CDR2 YYEEEE. CDR3 loop: CASSTRWSRDRDQPQHF. The CDR3 DNA sequence: TGTGCCAGCAGCACCCGGTGGAGCCGGGACAGGGACCAGCCCCAGCATTTT.

This clone was detected once. This chain links TRBV14 with TRBJ1-2; possibly TRBD1 for D (5 bases). V dropped 1 base and J dropped 4 bases, with 13 bases sitting between them. This CDR3 has 15 amino acids. Germline assignment: CDR1 SGHDN and CDR2 FVKESK. CDR3 sequence: CASSQGKGRSYGYTF. Here the CDR3 DNA reads TGTGCCAGCAGCCAAGGGAAGGGGCGAAGCTATGGCTACACCTTC.

The V call is TRBV9, the J call TRBJ2-3; 7 nucleotides line up with TRBD2. Trimming removed 4 bases from V and 5 bases from J; junction bases left unmatched: 13. CDR3 length: 16 amino acids. Per germline, CDR1 SGDLS and CDR2 YYNGEE. In DNA form, the CDR3 reads TGTGCCAGCAGCTCCCTAGCGGTGGCATCAGGAGATACGCAGTATTTT. Translating gives CASSSLAVASGDTQYF.

The chain recombines TRBV14 with TRBJ2-1; D is unresolved. Trimming left V 0 bases short and J 11 bases short, with 8 bases between. In germline, CDR1 is SGHDN, CDR2 FVKESK. The CDR3 runs to 12 residues. Written as DNA, the CDR3 is TGTGCCAGCAGCCAAGATTGGAGACAGCAGTTCTTC. It yields the protein CASSQDWRQQFF.

This sequence joins TRBV2 and TRBJ1-2; D unresolved. The V end lost 7 bases, the J end lost 4 bases, and 7 bases lay between the germline ends. Germline CDR1 and CDR2: SNHLY and FYNNEI. This CDR3 comprises 11 residues. The CDR3 reads CASMVGYGYTF. Written as DNA, the CDR3 is TGTGCCAGCATGGTTGGCTATGGCTACACCTTC.

The chain combines TRBV10-3 with TRBJ1-3; D not certain. This CDR3 is 12 amino acids long. V was clipped by 10 bases and J by 2 bases, with 9 bases between them. Germline V gene sequence: CDR1 ENHRY, CDR2 SYGVKD. CDR3 protein: CANGVTGNTIYF. CDR3 bases: TGTGCCAACGGTGTCACTGGAAACACCATATATTTT.

The CDR3 protein is CASSLRLAGNEQFF. In DNA, the CDR3 is TGTGCCAGCAGCTTAAGACTAGCGGGTAATGAGCAGTTCTTC. The chain couples TRBV5-4 to TRBJ2-1; 10 nucleotides line up with TRBD2. Trimming took 2 bases from V and 7 from J; bases not matched to a gene: 3. This CDR3 is 14 amino acids long. Germline CDR1 reads SGHNT; CDR2 reads YYREEE (reference sequence).

This clone was seen once. The chain links TRBV11-2 to TRBJ2-1; D unclear. With 7 bases removed from V and 2 bases from J, the gap between germline ends came to 12 bases. Per the germline V gene, CDR1 is SGHAT and CDR2 is FQNNGV. The CDR3 covers 14 residues. The CDR3 DNA sequence: TGTGCCAGCACCCTCGACCCTACCTACAATGAGCAGTTCTTC. This sequence encodes CASTLDPTYNEQFF.

This clone was seen more than once but under ten times. The V call is TRBV6-6, the J call TRBJ1-2; no reliable D call. Germline CDR1 MNHNY, CDR2 SVGAGI (reference sequence). This CDR3 has 12 residues. Trimming pared 0 bases from V and 8 bases from J, leaving 7 bases between. DNA for the CDR3: TGTGCCAGCAGTTACTCCGGGGAGGGCTACACCTTC. As protein: CASSYSGEGYTF.

The V gene is TRBV7-7, the J gene TRBJ2-7; D not resolved. Germline CDR1 reads SSHAT; CDR2 reads FNYEAQ (reference sequence). CDR3 length: 15 amino acids. V lost 1 base and J 0 bases, leaving 10 bases between the germline ends. CDR3 sequence (DNA): TGTGCCAGCAGCTTAGGTTACAGCAACTCCTACGAGCAGTACTTC. Residues: CASSLGYSNSYEQYF.